The 13 T cell receptor beta chains listed next were all sequenced from one sample in a study of T cell clonality in common variable immunodeficiency. Study conclusions and caveats: Common variable immunodeficiency TCR beta sequences reportedly had fewer deletions and N-nucleotide insertions.

These receptors have no known antigen. Measured with immunoSEQ multiplex PCR; TCRdb has only the in-frame clones, and not every one. Listed are about 15,000 clones; roughly 4.9% falls within the top ten. Sample: peripheral blood mononuclear cells. The source of these receptors is a human donor with common variable immunodeficiency.

The CDR3 sequence is CASSPGATSYEQYF. The sequenced part of the CDR3 DNA is TGTGCCAGCAGCCCAGGGGCCACTAGCTACGAG. This chain uses TRBV7-3 with TRBJ2-7; D might be TRBD1 (6 bases). The read terminates 3 residues ahead of where the CDR3 ends, so the germline J gene completes it. The CDR3 spans 14 residues. Trimming removed 5 bases at V and 3 bases at J, with 14 bases between. Germline values: CDR1 SGHTA, CDR2 FQGTGA.

Points on this clone: With the read ending 3 residues before the CDR3 end, the germline J gene is used to fill in that end. This chain joins TRBV19 and TRBJ1-5, with 8 nucleotides matching TRBD1. The J segment lost 7 bases and the V segment lost 3 bases, leaving 8 bases of the junction unmatched. The CDR3 is 15 amino acids. The germline V gene has CDR1 LNHDA and CDR2 SQIVND (reference sequence). The DNA read from the CDR3 is TGTGCCAGTAGTATCCCCGGACAGGGACCCCAGCCC. Protein product: CASSIPGQGPQP. The whole CDR3 protein reads CASSIPGQGPQPQHF.

For this clone: The CDR3 is cut off 3 residues early in the read; its end comes from the germline J gene. V usage is TRBV28 and J usage is TRBJ2-6, with 8 nucleotides matching TRBD1. The ends lost 4 bases at V and 4 bases at J; junction bases unmatched: 6. Germline CDR1 is MDHEN and CDR2 is SYDVKM. The CDR3 runs to 16 residues. The CDR3 bases that were read are TGTGCCAGCAGTTCGGACAGGGTGGAAGGGGCCAACGTC. Residues: CASSSDRVEGANV. The whole CDR3 is CASSSDRVEGANVLTF.

In regard to this clone: Sequencing ends 3 residues short of the CDR3 end; the germline J gene provides the rest. The V call is TRBV30, the J call TRBJ1-1, with D hard to call. Trimming took off 0 bases at V and 1 base at J, with 6 bases between the two ends. Germline-derived CDR1 and CDR2 are GTSNPN and SVGIG (reference sequence). The CDR3 is 13 amino acids. The CDR3 region is CAWSVGSNTEAFF. The CDR3 bases that were read are TGTGCCTGGAGTGTTGGCTCGAACACTGAA.

Partial CDR3 DNA: TGTGCCAGTAGTACCGGGACTAGCGGGGGGGAGTATACG. This codes for CASSTGTSGGEYT. The whole CDR3 protein is CASSTGTSGGEYTQYF. This chain uses TRBV19 with TRBJ2-3; 16 nucleotides align to TRBD2. The read gets to within 3 residues of the CDR3 end, and the germline J gene fills in the rest. Per germline, CDR1 LNHDA and CDR2 SQIVND (reference sequence). V dropped 4 bases and J dropped 7; count of bases not matched to a gene: 5. The CDR3 loop spans 16 amino acids.

Comments on this clone: Read data end 3 residues before the CDR3 end; the end is taken from the germline J gene. The V gene is TRBV19, the J gene TRBJ1-1, with D perhaps matching TRBD1 (5 bases). V was shortened by 7 bases and J by 3 bases, with 18 bases between the two germline ends. Germline values: CDR1 LNHDA, CDR2 SQIVND (reference sequence). The CDR3 consists of 15 residues. The sequenced CDR3 bases are TGTGCCAGTAAGGGGAACAGACAAGGATACACTGAA. Protein: CASKGNRQGYTE. The entire CDR3 protein reads CASKGNRQGYTEAFF.

For this clone: The read ends 3 residues shy of where the CDR3 ends; the end is completed using the germline J gene. The chain employs TRBV7-8 and TRBJ2-5; TRBD2 agrees at 10 bases. Germline V gives CDR1 SGHVS, CDR2 FQNEAQ. This CDR3 region has 14 residues. The junction had 2 bases not matched to a gene; V was cut back by 5 bases and J by 2 bases. Incomplete CDR3 DNA: TGTGCCAGCAGCCGTAGCGGGGGGCAAGAGACC. It specifies CASSRSGGQET. The complete CDR3 sequence is CASSRSGGQETQYF.

CDR3 amino acids: CASSPSLQPYEQYF. The sequenced part of the CDR3 DNA is TGTGCCAGCTCACCTTCACTACAACCCTACGAG. The chain combines TRBV18 with TRBJ2-7, with D hard to call. The read terminates 3 residues ahead of where the CDR3 ends, so the germline J gene completes it. This CDR3 region has 14 residues. Germline CDR1 is KGHSH and CDR2 is LQKENI. The ends were cut back, 3 bases at V and 2 bases at J, with 11 bases in the middle. The variable domain in full, with the rest retrieved from reference TRBV18 and TRBJ2-7, is NAGVMQNPRHLVRRRGQEARLRCSPMKGHSHVYWYRQLPEEGLKFMVYLQKENIIDESGMPKERFSAEFPKEGPSILRIQQVVRGDSAAYFCASSPSLQPYEQYFGPGTRLTVT.

Frequency places this clone as medium-sized. The read ends 3 residues before the CDR3 terminus; that terminus is restored from the germline J gene. The rearrangement joins TRBV18 to TRBJ2-7; 8 positions match TRBD1. The junction had 5 bases not matched to a gene; V was cut back by 5 bases and J by 2 bases. The CDR3 is 14 residues long. The germline gives CDR1 KGHSH, CDR2 LQKENI. The covered CDR3 bases are TGTGCCAGCTCATACGGACAGGGCCCCTACGAG. Amino acids: CASSYGQGPYE. The full CDR3 protein reads CASSYGQGPYEQYF.

In the case of this clone: Coverage ceases 3 residues before the CDR3 finishes, and the germline J gene fills in the end. V gene TRBV30 combines with J gene TRBJ2-3; 11 nucleotides agree with TRBD1. Germline loops: CDR1 GTSNPN, CDR2 SVGIG (reference sequence). V trimming: 2 bases; J trimming: 0 bases; junction bases outside the gene matches: 13. The CDR3 has 19 residues. The sequenced CDR3 bases are TGTGCCTGGAGTAGGACAGGGGGCGTAATTTCCCCTAGCACAGATACG. It encodes CAWSRTGGVISPSTDT. The CDR3 reads in full as CAWSRTGGVISPSTDTQYF.

The DNA read from the CDR3 is TGTGCCTGGAGTTTAACCCTGGGAGGACAAGATAATTCACCC. Amino acids: CAWSLTLGGQDNSP. In full, the CDR3 reads CAWSLTLGGQDNSPLHF. This chain uses TRBV30 with TRBJ1-6; possibly TRBD1 for D (5 bases). The CDR3 end falls 3 residues outside the read, so it is completed with the germline J gene. Germline CDR1 is GTSNPN and CDR2 is SVGIG (reference sequence). CDR3 length equals 17 residues. The V and J ends lost 2 bases and 5 bases respectively, with 19 bases between them. Combining the CDR3 with reference TRBV30 and TRBJ1-6 gives the whole variable domain SQTIHQWPATLVQPVGSPLSLECTVEGTSNPNLYWYRQAAGRGLQLLFYSVGIGQISSEVPQNLSASRPQDRQFILSSKKLLLSDSGFYLCAWSLTLGGQDNSPLHFGNGTRLTVT.

As concerns this clone: The read falls 3 residues short of the CDR3 end, and the missing part is taken from the germline J gene. The chain employs TRBV2 and TRBJ1-1; D call uncertain. Trimming cost V 7 bases and J 0 bases, with 9 bases left between them. Germline assignment: CDR1 SNHLY and CDR2 FYNNEI. CDR3 length: 13 amino acids. Partial CDR3 DNA: TGTGCCAGCAATACATGGCTGAACACTGAA. Residues: CASNTWLNTE. The full CDR3 sequence reads CASNTWLNTEAFF. The variable domain in full, with the rest retrieved from reference TRBV2 and TRBJ1-1, is EPEVTQTPSHQVTQMGQEVILRCVPISNHLYFYWYRQILGQKVEFLVSFYNNEISEKSEIFDDQFSVERPDGSNFTLKIRSTKLEDSAMYFCASNTWLNTEAFFGQGTRLTVV.

Turning to this clone: Sequencing ends 3 residues short of the CDR3 end; the germline J gene provides the rest. The V gene is TRBV30, the J gene TRBJ1-3, with D possibly TRBD1 on 5 matching bases. Germline CDR1 and CDR2: GTSNPN and SVGIG (reference sequence). V gave up 2 bases and J gave up 9 bases, with 14 bases separating them. The CDR3 is 13 amino acids. CDR3 sequence reads: CAWSPTQGGTIYF. The DNA read from the CDR3 is TGTGCCTGGAGTCCCACGCAGGGCGGCACC.